One sample yielded the 7 T cell receptor beta chains listed below, sequenced in a study of blood T cell repertoires in COVID-19. Some clones are missing from TCRdb's copy, which holds only in-frame ones; the method was immunoSEQ multiplex PCR. The sample holds approximately 30,000 clones, roughly 87% seen once. Sample: peripheral blood. The origin of the receptors is a human donor in a cohort sampled during active COVID-19.

The J gene is TRBJ1-2, the V gene TRBV6-5; 7 bases match TRBD1. The V segment lost 7 bases and the J segment 4 bases; nucleotides outside the gene matches: 12. CDR1 is MNHEY, CDR2 SVGAGI, per germline. There are 15 residues in the CDR3. The CDR3 bases are TGTGCCAGCAACCTAAACGGGGACAGTCTCTATGGCTACACCTTC. This sequence encodes CASNLNGDSLYGYTF.

This chain joins TRBV11-3 and TRBJ2-3, with 7 bases that match TRBD1. The ends lost 5 bases at V and 2 bases at J; junction bases unmatched: 4. Per the germline V gene, CDR1 is SGHNT and CDR2 is YENEEA. This CDR3 is 14 amino acids long. Written as DNA, the CDR3 is TGTGCCAGCAGCCCAGGACAGGCCACAGATACGCAGTATTTT. Protein product: CASSPGQATDTQYF.

V usage is TRBV11-1 and J usage is TRBJ2-1; 7 bases align to TRBD2. V lost 5 bases and J lost 7; bases outside the gene matches: 8. This CDR3 is 14 amino acids long. Germline loops: CDR1 SGHAT, CDR2 FQDESV (reference sequence). The CDR3, as DNA: TGTGCCAGCAGCCGCTTCTCCGGGGGGAATGAGCAGTTCTTC. Protein sequence: CASSRFSGGNEQFF.

This chain joins TRBV28 and TRBJ2-1; TRBD2 matches 10 bases. The CDR3 extends over 14 amino acids. Germline V gene data show CDR1 as MDHEN and CDR2 as SYDVKM. The J segment lost 7 bases and the V segment lost 6 bases, leaving 6 bases of the junction unmatched. Written as DNA, the CDR3 is TGTGCCAGCAGCGTAGCGGGAGGCCCAAATGAGCAGTTCTTC. The encoded protein is CASSVAGGPNEQFF.

This clone was observed a handful of times. The CDR3 nucleotides are TGTGCCAGCAGGTCCGGGACTCACATTAGCACAGATACGCAGTATTTT. Translated: CASRSGTHISTDTQYF. This chain uses TRBV7-3 with TRBJ2-3, with a tentative D call TRBD2 (6 bases). V was cut by 6 bases and J by 0 bases, with 16 bases left in between. The CDR3 has 16 amino acids. Germline CDR1 SGHTA, CDR2 FQGTGA.

The chain employs TRBV5-1 and TRBJ2-3; perhaps TRBD2 as D (7 bases). Germline lookup yields CDR1 SGHRS and CDR2 YFSETQ. The CDR3 is made up of 15 amino acids. V gave up 3 bases and J gave up 3 bases, with 14 bases separating them. DNA for the CDR3: TGCGCCAGCAGCTCCGTAGGGGGGGGGACAGATACGCAGTATTTT. Its translation: CASSSVGGGTDTQYF. Complete variable domain (other parts from reference TRBV5-1 and TRBJ2-3): KAGVTQTPRYLIKTRGQQVTLSCSPISGHRSVSWYQQTPGQGLQFLFEYFSETQRNKGNFPGRFSGRQFSNSRSEMNVSTLELGDSALYLCASSSVGGGTDTQYFGPGTRLTVL.

The rearrangement joins TRBV10-3 to TRBJ1-6; 12 bases fit TRBD1. The CDR3 spans 15 residues. V trimming: 8 bases; J trimming: 10 bases; junction bases outside the gene matches: 9. The germline CDR1 and CDR2 sequences are ENHRY and SYGVKD. In DNA form, the CDR3 reads TGTGCCATCGCCCGGGGACAGGGGGCTGGCTCACCCCTCCACTTT. Amino acids: CAIARGQGAGSPLHF.